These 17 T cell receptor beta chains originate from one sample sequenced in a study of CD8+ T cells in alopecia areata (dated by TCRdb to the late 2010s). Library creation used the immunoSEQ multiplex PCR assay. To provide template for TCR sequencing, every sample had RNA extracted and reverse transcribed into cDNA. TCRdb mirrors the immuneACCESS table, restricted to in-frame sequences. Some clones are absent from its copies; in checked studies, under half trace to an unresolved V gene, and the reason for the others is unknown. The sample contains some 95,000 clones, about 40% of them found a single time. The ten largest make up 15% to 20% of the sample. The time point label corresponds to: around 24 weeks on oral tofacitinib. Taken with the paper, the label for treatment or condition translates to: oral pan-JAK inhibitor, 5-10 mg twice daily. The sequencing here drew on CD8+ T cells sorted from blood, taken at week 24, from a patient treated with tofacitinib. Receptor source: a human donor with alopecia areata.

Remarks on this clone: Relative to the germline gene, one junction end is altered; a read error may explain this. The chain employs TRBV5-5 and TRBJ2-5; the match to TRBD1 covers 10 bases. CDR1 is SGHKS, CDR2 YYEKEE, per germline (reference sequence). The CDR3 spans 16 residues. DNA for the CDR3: TGCGCCAGCAGCCAAGATGGGACAGGGGCTGATGAGACCCAGTACTTC. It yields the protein CASSQDGTGADETQYF.

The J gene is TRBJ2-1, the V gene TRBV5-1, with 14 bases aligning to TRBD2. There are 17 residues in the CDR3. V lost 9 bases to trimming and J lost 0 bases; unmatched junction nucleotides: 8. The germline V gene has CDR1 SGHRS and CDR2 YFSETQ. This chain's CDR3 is CATSGTSGRNSYNEQFF. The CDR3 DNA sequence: TGCGCCACCTCCGGGACTAGCGGGAGAAACTCCTACAATGAGCAGTTCTTC.

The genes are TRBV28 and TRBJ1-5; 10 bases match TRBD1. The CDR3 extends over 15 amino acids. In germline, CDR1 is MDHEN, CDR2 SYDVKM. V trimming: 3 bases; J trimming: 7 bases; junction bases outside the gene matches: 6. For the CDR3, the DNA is TGTGCCAGCAGTTTGTCCCGGACAGGGGGGCAGCCCCAGCATTTT. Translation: CASSLSRTGGQPQHF.

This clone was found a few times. CDR3: CASSVLLTSSYNEQFF. The CDR3 DNA is TGTGCCAGCAGCGTATTACTCACGAGCTCCTACAATGAGCAGTTCTTC. The chain carries TRBV9 and TRBJ2-1; D gene uncertain. Germline assignment: CDR1 SGDLS and CDR2 YYNGEE. Between the trimmed V and J ends, which lost 1 base and 0 bases, there was a span of 11 bases. CDR3 length: 16 residues.

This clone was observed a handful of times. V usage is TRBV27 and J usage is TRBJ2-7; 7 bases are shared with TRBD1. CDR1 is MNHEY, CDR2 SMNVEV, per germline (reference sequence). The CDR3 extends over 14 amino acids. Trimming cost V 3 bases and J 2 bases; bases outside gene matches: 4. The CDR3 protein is CASSFLDRAYEQYF. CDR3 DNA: TGTGCCAGCAGTTTCCTAGACAGGGCCTACGAGCAGTACTTC.

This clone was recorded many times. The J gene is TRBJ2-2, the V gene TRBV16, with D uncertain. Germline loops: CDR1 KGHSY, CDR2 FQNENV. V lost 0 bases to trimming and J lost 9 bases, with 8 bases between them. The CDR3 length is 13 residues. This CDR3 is CASSQSISRELFF. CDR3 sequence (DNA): TGTGCCAGCAGCCAATCAATTTCCAGGGAGCTGTTTTTT.

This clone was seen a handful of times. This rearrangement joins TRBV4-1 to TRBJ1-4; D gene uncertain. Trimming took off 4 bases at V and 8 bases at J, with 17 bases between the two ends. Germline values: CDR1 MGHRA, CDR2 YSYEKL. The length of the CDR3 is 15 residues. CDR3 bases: TGCGCCAGCAGCCTCGGACCTCCGGCGGGAGAAAAACTGTTTTTT. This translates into CASSLGPPAGEKLFF.

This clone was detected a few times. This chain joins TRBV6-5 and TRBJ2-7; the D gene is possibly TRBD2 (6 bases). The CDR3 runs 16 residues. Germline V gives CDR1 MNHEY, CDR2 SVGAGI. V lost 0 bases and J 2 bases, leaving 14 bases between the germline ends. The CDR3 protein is CASSYSIPGVTYEQYF. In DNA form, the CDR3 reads TGTGCCAGCAGTTACTCGATCCCGGGAGTTACCTACGAGCAGTACTTC.

This chain's CDR3 is CASSLEAYSSYEQYF. The CDR3, as DNA: TGCGCCAGCAGCTTGGAAGCTTACAGCTCCTACGAGCAGTACTTC. This chain links TRBV5-1 with TRBJ2-7; D is ambiguous. CDR1 SGHRS and CDR2 YFSETQ come from the germline V gene. This CDR3 contains 15 residues. Trimming removed 0 bases at V and 0 bases at J, with 10 bases between.

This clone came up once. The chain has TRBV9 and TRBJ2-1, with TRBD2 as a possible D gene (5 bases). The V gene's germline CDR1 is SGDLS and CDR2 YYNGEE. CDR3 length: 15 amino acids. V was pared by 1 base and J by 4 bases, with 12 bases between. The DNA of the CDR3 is TGTGCCAGCAGCGTAATTCCCAGCGGATACAATGAGCAGTTCTTC. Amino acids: CASSVIPSGYNEQFF. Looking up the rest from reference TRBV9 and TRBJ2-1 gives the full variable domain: DSGVTQTPKHLITATGQRVTLRCSPRSGDLSVYWYQQSLDQGLQFLIQYYNGEERAKGNILERFSAQQFPDLHSELNLSSLELGDSALYFCASSVIPSGYNEQFFGPGTRLTVL.

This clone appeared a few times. The CDR3 coding sequence is TGTGCCAGCTCACGAGGTGGGGTGACACCCGAGGTTTGGGCTCGGGCCAAAAACATTCAGTACTTC. It translates to CASSRGGVTPEVWARAKNIQYF. This chain connects TRBV18 to TRBJ2-4, with no clear D. CDR3 size: 22 residues. V was clipped by 4 bases and J by 1 base, with 32 bases between them. In germline, CDR1 is KGHSH, CDR2 LQKENI.

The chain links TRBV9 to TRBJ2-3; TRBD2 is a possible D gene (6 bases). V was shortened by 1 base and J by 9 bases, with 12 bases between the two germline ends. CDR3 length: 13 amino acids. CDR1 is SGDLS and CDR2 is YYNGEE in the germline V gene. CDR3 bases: TGTGCCAGCAGCGTATACGGGACTCCGACGCAGTATTTT. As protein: CASSVYGTPTQYF.

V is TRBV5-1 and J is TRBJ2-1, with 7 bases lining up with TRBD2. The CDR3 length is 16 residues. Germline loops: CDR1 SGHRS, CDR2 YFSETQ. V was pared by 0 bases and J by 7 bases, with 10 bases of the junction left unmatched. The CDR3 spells CASSLEPGLPINEQFF. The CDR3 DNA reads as TGCGCCAGCAGCTTGGAGCCGGGACTACCAATAAATGAGCAGTTCTTC.

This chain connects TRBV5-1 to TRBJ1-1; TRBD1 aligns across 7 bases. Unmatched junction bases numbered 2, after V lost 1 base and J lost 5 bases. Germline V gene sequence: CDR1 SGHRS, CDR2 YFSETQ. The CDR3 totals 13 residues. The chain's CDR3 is CASSLTGETEAFF. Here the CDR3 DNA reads TGCGCCAGCAGCTTGACAGGGGAGACTGAAGCTTTCTTT.

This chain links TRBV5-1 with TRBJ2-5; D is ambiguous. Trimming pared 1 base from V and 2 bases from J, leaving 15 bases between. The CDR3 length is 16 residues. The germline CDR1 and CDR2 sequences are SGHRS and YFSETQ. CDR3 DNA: TGCGCCAGCAGCTTGTTGCCCGGAAGCTGGCAAGAGACCCAGTACTTC. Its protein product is CASSLLPGSWQETQYF.

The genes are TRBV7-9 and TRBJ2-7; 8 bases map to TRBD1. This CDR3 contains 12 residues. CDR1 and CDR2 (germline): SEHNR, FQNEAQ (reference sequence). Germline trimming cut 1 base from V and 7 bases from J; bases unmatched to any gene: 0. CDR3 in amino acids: CASSLGTGEQYF. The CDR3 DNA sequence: TGTGCCAGCAGCTTAGGGACAGGGGAGCAGTACTTC. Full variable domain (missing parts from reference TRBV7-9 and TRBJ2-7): DTGVSQNPRHKITKRGQNVTFRCDPISEHNRLYWYRQTLGQGPEFLTYFQNEAQLEKSRLLSDRFSAERPKGSFSTLEIQRTEQGDSAMYLCASSLGTGEQYFGPGTRLTVT.

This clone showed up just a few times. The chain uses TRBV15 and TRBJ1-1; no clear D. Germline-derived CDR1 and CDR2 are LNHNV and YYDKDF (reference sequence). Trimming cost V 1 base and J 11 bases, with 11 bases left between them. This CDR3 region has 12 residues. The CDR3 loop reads CATSRGQVGAFF. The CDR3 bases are TGTGCCACCAGCAGAGGCCAGGTTGGCGCTTTCTTT.